This entry is about one T cell receptor (beta chain). A case of COVID-19 had been met by exposed participants within 2 weeks before study entry. Authors' processing steps: From reference gene primer amplification, estimates of nucleated cell counts were derived. This table comes from immunoSEQ multiplex PCR, and its TCRdb copy is limited to in-frame clones, with some not included. The V and J calls and clone size come from that table; D and trimming were worked out from the DNA. The sample lists around 400,000 clones, 80% to 95% occurring once. The record originates from a study of blood T cell repertoires in COVID-19. Study details: Sample material is recorded as cDNA or gDNA derived from T cells, B-cell-depleted T cells, or PBMCs.

CDR1 and CDR2 (germline): SEHNR, FQNEAQ (reference sequence). This CDR3 region has 13 residues. V lost 5 bases and J lost 3, with 10 bases in between. The chain carries TRBV7-9 and TRBJ1-1; D unclear. The TCR comes from a woman aged 40 to 49 who had been exposed to COVID-19. Source material: PBMCs or T cells enriched from blood (not recorded which). CDR3 region: CASSRRVDTEAFF. CDR3 bases: TGTGCCAGCAGCCGCCGAGTAGACACTGAAGCTTTCTTT.